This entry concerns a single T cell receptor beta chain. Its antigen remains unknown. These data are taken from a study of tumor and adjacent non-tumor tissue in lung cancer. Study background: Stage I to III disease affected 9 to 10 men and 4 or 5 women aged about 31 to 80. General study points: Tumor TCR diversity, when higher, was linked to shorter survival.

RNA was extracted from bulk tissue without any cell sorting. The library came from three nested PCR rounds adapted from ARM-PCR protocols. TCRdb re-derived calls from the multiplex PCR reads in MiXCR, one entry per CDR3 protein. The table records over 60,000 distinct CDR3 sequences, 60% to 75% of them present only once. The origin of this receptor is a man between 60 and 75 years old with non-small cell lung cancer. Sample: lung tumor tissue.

The CDR3 here is CASSYDRGGSSTAVELFF. In DNA, the CDR3 is TGTGCCAGCAGTTACGATCGCGGGGGGTCATCCACGGCCGTGGAGCTGTTTTTT. This chain connects TRBV6-5 to TRBJ2-2; 8 bases are a match to TRBD2. CDR3 length: 18 amino acids. Trimming at V came to 2 bases and at J to 10 bases, leaving 18 bases not matched to a gene. Germline V gene sequence: CDR1 MNHEY, CDR2 SVGAGI.